This T cell receptor (beta chain) was documented in a study of identical twins. General study results and limits: Twin-shared out-of-frame alpha sequences showed excess low generation probability.

As for this clonotype: Its antigen is still unknown. It is unclear where the CDR3 begins or ends on the DNA, so no DNA is shown, and the CDR3 is as TCRdb lists it.

From the 5' RACE reads, TCRdb called clonotypes with MiXCR, one entry per CDR3 protein. The data contain about 690,000 distinct CDR3 sequences, 5.5% to 6.5% of them singletons. Germline lookup yields CDR1 SGHRS and CDR2 YFSETQ. The length of the CDR3 is 14 amino acids, counting both ends. The origin of this receptor is a man aged 18 to 29 in good health. The chain uses TRBV5-1 and TRBJ1-1; the table's D call TRBD1 went unverified against the DNA. Sequenced sample: naive T cells sorted from blood. This CDR3 reads CASSTVAGGNGTFF.